The 8 T cell receptor beta chains below were found in one sample sequenced in a study of T cell clonality in common variable immunodeficiency. Sequencing was performed with immunoSEQ multiplex PCR; in TCRdb, only in-frame clones are kept and a portion is missing. Recorded here are about 37,000 clones, none singletons. Sequencing was carried out using peripheral blood mononuclear cells. The source is a person aged 18 to 70 in good health.

This clone was found many times. The read halts 3 residues ahead of the CDR3 end, with the missing end drawn from the germline J gene. The rearrangement uses TRBV19 and TRBJ2-7, with 7 nucleotides matching TRBD1. The V segment lost 3 bases and the J segment 3 bases; nucleotides outside the gene matches: 5. Germline-derived CDR1 and CDR2 are LNHDA and SQIVND (reference sequence). The CDR3 is 14 amino acids. CDR3 amino acids: CASSIFRDSYEQYF. Incomplete CDR3 DNA: TGTGCCAGTAGTATCTTCCGGGACAGCTACGAG.

In this sample, this clone turned up many times. The read falls 3 residues short of the CDR3 end, and the missing part is taken from the germline J gene. The genes are TRBV5-5 and TRBJ2-3; a possible D gene is TRBD2 (5 bases). Germline V gene sequence: CDR1 SGHKS, CDR2 YYEKEE (reference sequence). Trimming cost V 5 bases and J 0 bases, with 7 bases left between them. The CDR3 has 13 amino acids. The CDR3 is CASRGGSTDTQYF. The CDR3 DNA, read in part, is TGTGCCAGCAGAGGCGGGAGCACAGATACG. The complete variable domain, with remaining parts taken from reference TRBV5-5 and TRBJ2-3, reads DAGVTQSPTHLIKTRGQQVTLRCSPISGHKSVSWYQQVLGQGPQFIFQYYEKEERGRGNFPDRFSARQFPNYSSELNVNALLLGDSALYLCASRGGSTDTQYFGPGTRLTVL.

This clone has at least ten counts. The read gets to within 3 residues of the CDR3 end, and the germline J gene fills in the rest. The chain is built from TRBV29-1 and TRBJ1-2, with a possible D match to TRBD1 (5 bases). Germline V gene sequence: CDR1 SQVTM, CDR2 ANQGSEA. This CDR3 region has 11 residues. Partial CDR3 DNA: TGCAGCGTTGACAGGGATCGGGGC. As protein: CSVDRDRG. The entire CDR3 protein reads CSVDRDRGYTF.

There are many counts of this clone. The CDR3 end falls 3 residues outside the read, so it is completed with the germline J gene. V usage is TRBV5-5 and J usage is TRBJ2-3; unclear D gene. CDR3 length: 12 amino acids. Deletions cut 5 bases from V and 4 bases from J, with 8 bases between. Germline values: CDR1 SGHKS, CDR2 YYEKEE (reference sequence). The chain's CDR3 is CASRLRPDTQYF. The sequenced CDR3 bases are TGTGCCAGCAGACTGCGTCCAGATACG.

This clone was seen repeatedly, ten times or more. Read data end 3 residues before the CDR3 end; the end is taken from the germline J gene. This chain connects TRBV12-3 or TRBV12-4 to TRBJ1-2; TRBD1 is a possible D gene (5 bases). V dropped 5 bases and J dropped 7 bases, with 11 bases sitting between them. This CDR3 region has 12 residues. CDR3 protein: CASSPQDFGYTF. The sequenced part of the CDR3 DNA is TGTGCCAGCAGTCCACAGGATTTTGGC.

In its sample, this clone was seen a few times. The missing CDR3 end, 3 residues past where the read stops, is filled in from the germline J gene. This chain joins TRBV30 and TRBJ1-2, with TRBD1 matching 9 bases. This CDR3 is built from 14 residues. In germline, CDR1 is GTSNPN, CDR2 SVGIG (reference sequence). The covered CDR3 bases are TGTGCCTGGAGCATAACAGGGGGCTTGTACGAC. It translates to CAWSITGGLYD. The full CDR3 protein is CAWSITGGLYDYTF.

This clone came up a few times. The DNA ends 3 residues before the CDR3 does, and the rest of the CDR3 is filled in from the germline J gene. V is TRBV5-6 and J is TRBJ2-7; maybe TRBD2 (6 bases). V lost 2 bases, J lost 3 bases, and 12 bases lay in between. Per germline, CDR1 SGHDT and CDR2 YYEEEE. This CDR3 spans 14 amino acids. This CDR3 is CASSFGGAGYEQYF. Partial CDR3 DNA: TGTGCCAGCAGCTTCGGGGGAGCGGGCTACGAG. Variable domain in full (rest from reference TRBV5-6 and TRBJ2-7): DAGVTQSPTHLIKTRGQQVTLRCSPKSGHDTVSWYQQALGQGPQFIFQYYEEEERQRGNFPDRFSGHQFPNYSSELNVNALLLGDSALYLCASSFGGAGYEQYFGPGTRLTVT.

This clone was counted at least ten times. The read comes to an end 3 residues before the CDR3 does, leaving the germline J gene to fill in the end. The chain combines TRBV6-1 with TRBJ1-5, with D hard to call. V lost 2 bases, J lost 2 bases, and 7 bases lay in between. Germline V gene sequence: CDR1 MNHNS, CDR2 SASEGT. The CDR3 loop spans 14 amino acids. CDR3 DNA (partial): TGTGCCAGCAGTGAAAGCCAAGGCAATCAGCCC. This codes for CASSESQGNQP. From start to end, the CDR3 is CASSESQGNQPQHF.